The source of this T cell receptor (beta chain) is a study of Ad26.COV2.S vaccination and SARS-CoV-2 variants. Broader study findings: Reportedly, spike-specific CD8+ and CD4+ T cell responses achieved substantial breadth once vaccination had taken place.

On this clone itself: Its specificity is unknown.

Germline V gene sequence: CDR1 MNHNY, CDR2 SVGAGI (reference sequence). V was trimmed by 6 bases and J by 1 base, leaving 9 bases between them. The length of the CDR3 is 13 residues. As to treatment: over 15 received Ad26.COV2.S at low or high dose, single or two shots; about 5 received placebo; per-sample allocation not given. Each sample was drawn 63 days after the first injection (of vaccine or placebo). As its vector, the vaccine had Ad26, which expressed Wuhan-strain SARS-CoV-2 spike. Data came from immunoSEQ multiplex PCR; TCRdb stores just in-frame clones and leaves some out. The table records about 350,000 clones, about 87% of them present only once.

The rearrangement joins TRBV6-6 to TRBJ1-1, with D hard to call. The sequenced sample was peripheral blood, obtained in a trial of Ad26.COV2.S vaccine versus placebo. The clonotype originates from a person between 18 and 65 years old who received the Ad26.COV2.S COVID-19 vaccine or a placebo. For the CDR3, the DNA is TGTGCCAGCAGCTCAAGGGAGAACACTGAAGCTTTCTTT. It translates to CASSSRENTEAFF.